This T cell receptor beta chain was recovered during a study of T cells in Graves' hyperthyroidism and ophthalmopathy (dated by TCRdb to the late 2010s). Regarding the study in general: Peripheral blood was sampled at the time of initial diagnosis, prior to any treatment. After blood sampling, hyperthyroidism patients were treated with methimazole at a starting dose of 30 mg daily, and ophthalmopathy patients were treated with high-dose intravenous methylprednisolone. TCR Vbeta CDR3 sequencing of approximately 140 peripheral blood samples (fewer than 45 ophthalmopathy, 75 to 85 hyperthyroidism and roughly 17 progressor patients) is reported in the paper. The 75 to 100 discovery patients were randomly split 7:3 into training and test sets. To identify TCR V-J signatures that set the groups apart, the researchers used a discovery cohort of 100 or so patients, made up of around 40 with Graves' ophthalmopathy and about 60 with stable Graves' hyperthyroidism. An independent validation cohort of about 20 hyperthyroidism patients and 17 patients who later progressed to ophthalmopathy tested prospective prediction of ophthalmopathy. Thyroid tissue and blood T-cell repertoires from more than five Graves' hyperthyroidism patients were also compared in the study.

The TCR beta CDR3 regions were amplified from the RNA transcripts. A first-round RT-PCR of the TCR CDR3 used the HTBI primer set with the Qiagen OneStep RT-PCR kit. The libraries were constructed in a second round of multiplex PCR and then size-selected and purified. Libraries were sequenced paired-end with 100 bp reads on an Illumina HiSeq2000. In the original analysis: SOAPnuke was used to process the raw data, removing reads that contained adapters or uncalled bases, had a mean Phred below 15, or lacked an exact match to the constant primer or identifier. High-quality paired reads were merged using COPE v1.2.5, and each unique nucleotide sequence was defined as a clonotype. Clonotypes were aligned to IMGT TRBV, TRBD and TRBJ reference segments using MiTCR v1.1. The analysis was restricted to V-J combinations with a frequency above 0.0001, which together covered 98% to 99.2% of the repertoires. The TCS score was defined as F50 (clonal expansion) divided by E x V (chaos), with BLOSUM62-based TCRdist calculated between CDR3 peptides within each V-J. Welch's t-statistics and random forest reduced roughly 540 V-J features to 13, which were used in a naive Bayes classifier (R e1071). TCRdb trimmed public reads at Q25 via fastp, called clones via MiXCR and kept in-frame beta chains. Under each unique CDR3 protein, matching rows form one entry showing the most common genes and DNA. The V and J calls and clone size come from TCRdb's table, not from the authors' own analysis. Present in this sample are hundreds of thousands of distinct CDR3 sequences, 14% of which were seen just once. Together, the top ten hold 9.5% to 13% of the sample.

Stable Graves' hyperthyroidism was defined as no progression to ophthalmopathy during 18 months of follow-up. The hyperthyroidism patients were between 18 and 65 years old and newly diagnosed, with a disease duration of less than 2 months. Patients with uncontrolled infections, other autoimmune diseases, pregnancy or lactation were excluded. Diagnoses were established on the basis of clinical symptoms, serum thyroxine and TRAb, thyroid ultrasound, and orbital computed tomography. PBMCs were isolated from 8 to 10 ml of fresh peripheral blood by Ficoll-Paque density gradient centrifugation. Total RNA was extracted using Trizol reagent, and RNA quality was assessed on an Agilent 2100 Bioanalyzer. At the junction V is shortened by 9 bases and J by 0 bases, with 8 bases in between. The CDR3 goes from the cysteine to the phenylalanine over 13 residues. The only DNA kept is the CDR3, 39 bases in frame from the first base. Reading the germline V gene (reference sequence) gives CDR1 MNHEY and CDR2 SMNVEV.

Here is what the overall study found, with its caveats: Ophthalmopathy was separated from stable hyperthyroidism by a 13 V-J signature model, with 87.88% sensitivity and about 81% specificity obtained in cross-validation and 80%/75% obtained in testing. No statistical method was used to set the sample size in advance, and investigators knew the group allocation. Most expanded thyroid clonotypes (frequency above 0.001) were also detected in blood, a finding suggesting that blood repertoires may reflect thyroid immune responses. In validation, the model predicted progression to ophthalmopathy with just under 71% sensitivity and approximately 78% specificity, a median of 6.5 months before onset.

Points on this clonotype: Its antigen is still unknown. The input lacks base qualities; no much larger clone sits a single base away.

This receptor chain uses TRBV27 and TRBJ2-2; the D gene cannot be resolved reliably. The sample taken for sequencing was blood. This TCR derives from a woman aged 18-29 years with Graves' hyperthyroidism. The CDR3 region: CASYLPNTGELFF. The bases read TGTGCCAGTTACCTACCGAACACCGGGGAGCTGTTTTTT.